This TCR beta chain emerged from a study of T-cell reconstitution after alpha-beta-depleted transplantation in children. This clonotype was seen a few times. Preparation of the TCRbeta library was carried out with unique molecular identifiers. TCRdb processed the PCR reads anew with MiXCR; each CDR3 protein has one entry. The table includes more than 500,000 distinct CDR3 sequences, around 10% detected once. Germline CDR1 is SGHRS and CDR2 is YFSETQ. The CDR3 is 15 residues long. V lost 6 bases, J lost 3 bases, and 19 bases lay in between. The chain links TRBV5-1 to TRBJ2-7; D may be TRBD1 (6 bases). This clonotype was obtained from a female patient aged 2-9 years who had a stem cell transplant for aplastic anemia, so the T cells may come from the graft donor. The sample in question was PBMCs, mostly from graft donor cells, obtained 180 days after TCRalphabeta/CD19-depleted stem cell transplant. The CDR3 loop is CASTPVGRGYYEQYF. CDR3 DNA: TGCGCCAGCACCCCGGTCGGCAGGGGCTACTACGAGCAGTACTTC.